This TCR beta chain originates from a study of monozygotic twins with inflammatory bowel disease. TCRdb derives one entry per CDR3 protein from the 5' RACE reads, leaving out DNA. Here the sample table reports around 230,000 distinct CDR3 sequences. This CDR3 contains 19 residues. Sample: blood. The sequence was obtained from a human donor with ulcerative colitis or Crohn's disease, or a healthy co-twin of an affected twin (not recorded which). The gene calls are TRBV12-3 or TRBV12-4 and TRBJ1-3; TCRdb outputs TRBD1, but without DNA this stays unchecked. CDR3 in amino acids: CASSSHGTGGIGSGNTIYF.